The rows below give T cell receptor beta chains drawn from one sample of a study of coeliac disease. TCRdb's table, derived via immunoSEQ multiplex PCR, lists solely in-frame clones and lacks some. The table has roughly 7,000 clones, 63% seen once. The sequenced sample consisted of lamina propria lymphocytes from the gut. These receptors came from a woman aged 55-70 years with active celiac disease. Each CDR3 is given with its conserved first and last residue. Each record gives: D gene, J gene, V gene, clone size, CDR3 DNA, CDR3 protein. A D gene is named only where the DNA matches it firmly. Clone size is not always given. Where it is, it says once, few, many or a class for expanded clones.

d_gene: TRBD2
j_gene: TRBJ2-2
v_gene: TRBV2
abundance: .
CDR3nt: TGTGCCAGCAGACCCCGACTAGCGGGAACGAACACCGGGGAGCTGTTTTTT
CDR3aa: CASRPRLAGTNTGELFF

d_gene: TRBD1
j_gene: TRBJ2-2
v_gene: TRBV9
abundance: .
CDR3nt: TGTGCCAGCAGCGTAGGGACAGGGAGAACCGGGGAGCTGTTTTTT
CDR3aa: CASSVGTGRTGELFF

d_gene: TRBD2
j_gene: TRBJ2-7
v_gene: TRBV6-1
abundance: once
CDR3nt: TGTGCCAGCAGTGACGAGCTAGCGGGAGCTGCCGGAACCTACGAGCAGTACTTC
CDR3aa: CASSDELAGAAGTYEQYF

d_gene: .
j_gene: TRBJ2-1
v_gene: TRBV5-8
abundance: few
CDR3nt: TGTGCCAGCAGCAACAGGCACCGGTCCTACAATGAGCAGTTCTTC
CDR3aa: CASSNRHRSYNEQFF

d_gene: .
j_gene: TRBJ1-1
v_gene: TRBV4-1
abundance: .
CDR3nt: TGCGCCAGCAGCCAAGATGGGGGGAGGAAAACTGAAGCTTTCTTT
CDR3aa: CASSQDGGRKTEAFF

d_gene: TRBD1
j_gene: TRBJ2-7
v_gene: TRBV28
abundance: .
CDR3nt: TGTGCCAGCAGTTCTCGGACAGGGGGCTACGAGCAGTACTTC
CDR3aa: CASSSRTGGYEQYF

d_gene: .
j_gene: TRBJ1-4
v_gene: TRBV5-1
abundance: .
CDR3nt: TGCGCCAGCAGCTTGTCGACAGGTGATAATGAAAAACTGTTTTTT
CDR3aa: CASSLSTGDNEKLFF

d_gene: TRBD1
j_gene: TRBJ2-7
v_gene: TRBV30
abundance: .
CDR3nt: TGTGCATTGGGACAGGGGGCATACGAGCAGTACTTC
CDR3aa: CALGQGAYEQYF

d_gene: .
j_gene: TRBJ2-5
v_gene: TRBV4-2
abundance: .
CDR3nt: TGTGCCAGCAGCCAAGTAGGATCCGACGGGGCCCAGTACTTC
CDR3aa: CASSQVGSDGAQYF

d_gene: .
j_gene: TRBJ2-5
v_gene: TRBV30
abundance: .
CDR3nt: TGTGCCTGGAGTGTACCCCCGGGGCAAGAGACCCAGTACTTC
CDR3aa: CAWSVPPGQETQYF

d_gene: .
j_gene: TRBJ2-4
v_gene: TRBV7-3
abundance: few
CDR3nt: TGTGCCAGCAGCCCCGCGGGGTTATCCAAAAACATTCAGTACTTC
CDR3aa: CASSPAGLSKNIQYF

d_gene: TRBD2
j_gene: TRBJ2-1
v_gene: TRBV10-3
abundance: .
CDR3nt: TGTGCCATCAGTGAGTCAACTAGCGGCCCGAGGGATGAGCAGTTCTTC
CDR3aa: CAISESTSGPRDEQFF

d_gene: TRBD2
j_gene: TRBJ2-3
v_gene: TRBV4-1
abundance: .
CDR3nt: TGCGCCAGCAGCCCCCGGGCTAGCGGGGGTGCAGATACGCAGTATTTT
CDR3aa: CASSPRASGGADTQYF

d_gene: .
j_gene: TRBJ1-2
v_gene: TRBV7-2
abundance: .
CDR3nt: TGTGCCAGCAGCTCATTAGCACAGGTCTATGGCTACACCTTC
CDR3aa: CASSSLAQVYGYTF

d_gene: TRBD2
j_gene: TRBJ2-2
v_gene: TRBV7-9
abundance: .
CDR3nt: TGTGCCAGCAGCTCACTAGCGGGGGTGAACACCGGGGAGCTGTTTTTT
CDR3aa: CASSSLAGVNTGELFF

d_gene: TRBD1
j_gene: TRBJ1-4
v_gene: TRBV6-5
abundance: .
CDR3nt: TGTGCCAGCAGACAGACAGGGACGTATGAAAAACTGTTTTTT
CDR3aa: CASRQTGTYEKLFF

d_gene: .
j_gene: TRBJ2-1
v_gene: TRBV19
abundance: .
CDR3nt: TGTGCCAGTAGTAGAGTGGAGGGATCCTACAATGAGCAGTTCTTC
CDR3aa: CASSRVEGSYNEQFF

d_gene: .
j_gene: TRBJ2-1
v_gene: TRBV28
abundance: .
CDR3nt: TGTGCCAGCAAGGAGGGAGGCCCACCTGACAATGAGCAGTTCTTC
CDR3aa: CASKEGGPPDNEQFF

d_gene: TRBD1
j_gene: TRBJ1-4
v_gene: TRBV5-5
abundance: .
CDR3nt: TGTGCCAGCAGCCCTAGGACAGGGAATGAAAAACTGTTTTTT
CDR3aa: CASSPRTGNEKLFF

d_gene: .
j_gene: TRBJ2-7
v_gene: TRBV14
abundance: .
CDR3nt: TGTGCCAGCAGCCAAGAAATAGTATACTCCTACGAGCAGTACTTC
CDR3aa: CASSQEIVYSYEQYF

d_gene: .
j_gene: TRBJ1-1
v_gene: TRBV27
abundance: .
CDR3nt: TGTGCCAGCAGTAAGGACACCGTGAACACTGAAGCTTTCTTT
CDR3aa: CASSKDTVNTEAFF

d_gene: TRBD2
j_gene: TRBJ2-3
v_gene: TRBV5-4
abundance: .
CDR3nt: TGTGCCAGCAGTTCCGGGGGGAGCACAGATACGCAGTATTTT
CDR3aa: CASSSGGSTDTQYF

d_gene: TRBD2
j_gene: TRBJ2-7
v_gene: TRBV2
abundance: .
CDR3nt: TGTGCCAGCAAACGGACTAGCGGGGGGACCGCCTACGAGCAGTACTTC
CDR3aa: CASKRTSGGTAYEQYF

d_gene: TRBD2
j_gene: TRBJ2-1
v_gene: TRBV13
abundance: few
CDR3nt: TGTGCCAGCAGCTTATACGGCGGGAGTGGGAATGAGCAGTTCTTC
CDR3aa: CASSLYGGSGNEQFF

d_gene: TRBD1
j_gene: TRBJ2-2
v_gene: TRBV5-6
abundance: .
CDR3nt: TGTGCCAGCAGCTTGGGTACGGGGTCTAGGGGGCACACCGGGGAGCTGTTTTTT
CDR3aa: CASSLGTGSRGHTGELFF

d_gene: TRBD1
j_gene: TRBJ2-1
v_gene: TRBV29-1
abundance: .
CDR3nt: TGCAGCGTTGAATCAGGACAGGGCGGGCAGTTCTTC
CDR3aa: CSVESGQGGQFF

d_gene: TRBD1
j_gene: TRBJ1-2
v_gene: TRBV7-9
abundance: .
CDR3nt: TGTGCCAGCAGCTGGGGAGGACAGGGGTATGGCTACACCTTC
CDR3aa: CASSWGGQGYGYTF

d_gene: TRBD1
j_gene: TRBJ1-1
v_gene: TRBV27
abundance: .
CDR3nt: TGTGCCAGCAGTTTAACTATGACAGGGCGAGGCACTGAAGCTTTCTTT
CDR3aa: CASSLTMTGRGTEAFF

d_gene: .
j_gene: TRBJ2-7
v_gene: TRBV6-5
abundance: .
CDR3nt: TGTGCCAGCAGTGAATTCTACTACGAGCAGTACTTC
CDR3aa: CASSEFYYEQYF

d_gene: TRBD2
j_gene: TRBJ2-1
v_gene: TRBV5-1
abundance: .
CDR3nt: TGCGCCAGCAGCCCTGGGGGGGAGAGTTGGGCTGAGCAGTTCTTC
CDR3aa: CASSPGGESWAEQFF

d_gene: TRBD1
j_gene: TRBJ1-3
v_gene: TRBV11-2
abundance: .
CDR3nt: TGTGCCAGCAGCTCACAGGGGTCTGGAAACACCATATATTTT
CDR3aa: CASSSQGSGNTIYF